This TCR beta chain was found in a study of blood T cell repertoires in COVID-19. Overall study: The samples span acute and convalescent COVID-19 from the United States, Italy and Spain. PBMCs, B-cell-depleted T cells, or T cells were the source of the cDNA or gDNA that made up the material.

CDR3 length equals 13 residues. CDR1 and CDR2 (germline): LNHNV, YYDKDF (reference sequence). Trimming pared 2 bases from V and 13 bases from J, leaving 18 bases between. In the authors' methods: Reference gene primer amplification gave estimated nucleated cell counts. Sequencing was performed with immunoSEQ multiplex PCR; in TCRdb, only in-frame clones are kept and a portion is missing. V, J and clone size were drawn from that table, and D and trimming were deduced from the DNA. The data contain approximately 400,000 clones, 70% to 85% of them singletons. Input material: peripheral blood. The chain combines TRBV15 with TRBJ2-7; TRBD2 is a possible D gene (6 bases). This clonotype was sampled from a human donor with acute or convalescent COVID-19. The donor label of this sample is uncertain. The DNA for the CDR3 is TGTGCCACCAGCAGACGTGAGGGACTGCCTCTTTACTTC. Translating gives CATSRREGLPLYF. Full variable domain (remainder filled in from reference TRBV15 and TRBJ2-7): DAMVIQNPRYQVTQFGKPVTLSCSQTLNHNVMYWYQQKSSQAPKLLFHYYDKDFNNEADTPDNFQSRRPNTSFCFLDIRSPGLGDTAMYLCATSRREGLPLYFGPGTRLTVT.